Listed below are T cell receptor beta chains from one sample, sequenced in a study of T cells in Graves' hyperthyroidism and ophthalmopathy. TCRdb re-analysed the multiplex PCR reads in MiXCR, keeping a single row per CDR3 protein. The sample holds about 360,000 distinct CDR3 sequences; about 13% are singletons and the top ten take around a tenth. Specimen: blood. Source of these receptors: a woman under 30 with Graves' hyperthyroidism. The CDR3 runs from the conserved cysteine through the conserved F or W. Fields, in order: CDR3 protein, CDR3 DNA, J gene, D gene, clone size, V gene. The D gene is left open where the match is weak. Size is omitted from some rows. Given values are once, few, many or a class for expanded clones.

CASSLFSARDTDTQYF,TGCGCCAGCAGCTTGTTTTCGGCCAGAGACACAGATACGCAGTATTTT,TRBJ2-3,-,few,TRBV5-1
CASSYGQGADTQYF,TGTGCCAGCAGTTATGGGCAGGGGGCAGATACGCAGTATTTT,TRBJ2-3,TRBD1,once,TRBV6-9
CSASGTGSNQPQHF,TGCAGTGCTAGCGGGACGGGTAGCAATCAGCCCCAGCATTTT,TRBJ1-5,-,once,TRBV20-1
CASSLGVQGGSEAFF,TGTGCCAGCAGCTTAGGGGTACAGGGTGGGTCTGAAGCTTTCTTT,TRBJ1-1,-,-,TRBV5-1
CANSLDPVMNTEAFF,TGCGCCAACAGCTTGGATCCAGTTATGAACACTGAAGCTTTCTTT,TRBJ1-1,-,once,TRBV5-1
CASTTDNYGYTF,TGTGCCAGCACCACAGACAACTATGGCTACACCTTC,TRBJ1-2,-,many,TRBV6-1
CAWSVTLTRGNEKLLF,TGTGCCTGGAGTGTAACTTTGACCAGGGGGAATGAAAAACTGCTTTTT,TRBJ1-4,TRBD1,-,TRBV30
CASSLSTDRARRDEKLFF,TGTGCCAGCAGCTTATCAACGGACAGAGCGAGGCGCGATGAAAAACTGTTTTTT,TRBJ1-4,-,many,TRBV7-2
CASSLLTGGAGNYGYTF,TGTGCCAGCAGCTTACTGACAGGGGGCGCTGGGAACTATGGCTACACCTTC,TRBJ1-2,TRBD1,many,TRBV7-2
CAGSLAGAITEAFF,TGTGCCGGCAGTTTAGCAGGGGCCATCACTGAAGCTTTCTTT,TRBJ1-1,-,few,TRBV12-3/TRBV12-4
CASSQGPINYGYTF,TGCGCCAGCAGCCAAGGCCCGATTAACTATGGCTACACCTTC,TRBJ1-2,-,-,TRBV4-1
CSASRGEGKLFF,TGCAGTGCTAGCCGGGGGGAGGGAAAACTGTTTTTT,TRBJ1-4,-,many,TRBV20-1
CASSYSSQDEKLFF,TGTGCCAGCAGTTACTCGAGTCAGGATGAAAAACTGTTTTTT,TRBJ1-4,-,-,TRBV6-2/TRBV6-3
CASSPPGGTRPHNEQFF,TGTGCCAGCAGCCCCCCGGGGGGGACTCGGCCCCACAATGAGCAGTTCTTC,TRBJ2-1,TRBD2,many,TRBV7-9
CASSPTGNTGELFF,TGTGCCAGCTCACCTACAGGGAACACCGGGGAGCTGTTTTTT,TRBJ2-2,-,many,TRBV18
CATSDPGQGNTEAFF,TGTGCCACCAGTGACCCGGGACAGGGGAACACTGAAGCTTTCTTT,TRBJ1-1,TRBD1,few,TRBV24-1
CSGGPSGKLRRTEAFF,TGCAGCGGGGGCCCGTCGGGGAAGCTCAGGAGGACTGAAGCTTTCTTT,TRBJ1-1,-,many,TRBV29-1
CATSDSWGREETQYF,TGTGCCACCAGTGATTCCTGGGGGCGGGAGGAGACCCAGTACTTC,TRBJ2-5,-,-,TRBV24-1
CASTPRDRTYEQYF,TGTGCCAGCACCCCCCGGGACAGAACCTACGAGCAGTACTTC,TRBJ2-7,TRBD1,few,TRBV28
CASSYVGGEVEGYTF,TGTGCCAGCAGTTACGTCGGGGGGGAGGTGGAGGGCTACACCTTC,TRBJ1-2,-,many,TRBV6-5
CASSPAPYGYTF,TGTGCCAGCAGCCCGGCTCCCTATGGCTACACCTTC,TRBJ1-2,-,many,TRBV7-2
CASSELAGVNYNEQFF,TGTGCCAGCAGTGAACTAGCGGGGGTTAATTACAATGAGCAGTTCTTC,TRBJ2-1,TRBD2,-,TRBV6-4
CASRYPGGLAGATQYF,TGTGCCAGCAGGTATCCAGGGGGACTAGCGGGAGCTACGCAGTATTTT,TRBJ2-3,TRBD2,-,TRBV6-1
CASSEQVKGYEQYF,TGTGCCAGCAGTGAACAGGTTAAAGGCTACGAGCAGTACTTC,TRBJ2-7,-,many,TRBV2
CASSRRDRGSGANVLTF,TGTGCCAGCAGCCGAAGGGACAGGGGCTCTGGGGCCAACGTCCTGACTTTC,TRBJ2-6,TRBD1,many,TRBV7-9
CSVETGTGGFVYGYTF,TGCAGCGTTGAAACCGGGACAGGGGGGTTTGTCTATGGCTACACCTTC,TRBJ1-2,TRBD1,many,TRBV29-1
CASSFDKNTEAFF,TGTGCCAGCTCATTCGACAAGAACACTGAAGCTTTCTTT,TRBJ1-1,-,many,TRBV18
CSARAGGWANVLTF,TGCAGTGCTAGAGCTGGGGGGTGGGCCAACGTCCTGACTTTC,TRBJ2-6,-,many,TRBV20-1
CASSSGTGVGDTQYF,TGTGCCAGCAGCTCCGGGACAGGGGTAGGGGATACGCAGTATTTT,TRBJ2-3,TRBD1,few,TRBV5-4
CASSQTDRSPYNEQFF,TGTGCCAGCAGCCAAACAGACAGGAGCCCCTACAATGAGCAGTTCTTC,TRBJ2-1,-,-,TRBV3-1
CATSRDLTVQETQYF,TGTGCCACCAGCAGAGATCTTACAGTTCAAGAGACCCAGTACTTC,TRBJ2-5,-,many,TRBV15
CASSLMGGRGASSYNEQFF,TGTGCCAGCAGTTTAATGGGGGGTCGCGGGGCCAGCTCCTACAATGAGCAGTTCTTC,TRBJ2-1,-,many,TRBV28
CAISENRGGLAKNIQYF,TGTGCCATCAGTGAGAACAGGGGAGGGCTAGCCAAAAACATTCAGTACTTC,TRBJ2-4,-,many,TRBV10-3
CASSQVDIISYNEQFF,TGCGCCAGCAGCCAAGTCGACATCATCTCCTACAATGAGCAGTTCTTC,TRBJ2-1,-,many,TRBV4-1
CSAASGTSVSNEQFF,TGCAGTGCTGCCTCCGGGACTAGCGTAAGCAATGAGCAGTTCTTC,TRBJ2-1,TRBD2,many,TRBV20-1
CAIQGAKGDYGYTF,TGTGCCATACAGGGGGCTAAAGGCGACTATGGCTACACCTTC,TRBJ1-2,TRBD1,many,TRBV10-3